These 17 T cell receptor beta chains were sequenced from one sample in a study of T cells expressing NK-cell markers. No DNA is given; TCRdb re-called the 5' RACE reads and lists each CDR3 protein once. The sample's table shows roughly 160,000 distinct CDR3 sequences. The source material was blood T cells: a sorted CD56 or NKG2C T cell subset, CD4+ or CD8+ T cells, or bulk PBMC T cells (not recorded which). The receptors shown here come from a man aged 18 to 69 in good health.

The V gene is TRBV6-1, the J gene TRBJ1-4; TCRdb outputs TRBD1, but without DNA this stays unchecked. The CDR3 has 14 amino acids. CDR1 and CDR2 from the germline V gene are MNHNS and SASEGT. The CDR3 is CASSDRDRYLELFF.

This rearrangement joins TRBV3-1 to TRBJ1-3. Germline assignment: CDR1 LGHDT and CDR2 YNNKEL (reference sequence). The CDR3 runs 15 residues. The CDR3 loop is CASSQDRLTGNTIYF.

The CDR3 here is CASSATLGTSGGETQYF. The chain employs TRBV12-3 or TRBV12-4 and TRBJ2-5; there is no DNA to check the TCRdb D call of TRBD2. This CDR3 comprises 17 residues.

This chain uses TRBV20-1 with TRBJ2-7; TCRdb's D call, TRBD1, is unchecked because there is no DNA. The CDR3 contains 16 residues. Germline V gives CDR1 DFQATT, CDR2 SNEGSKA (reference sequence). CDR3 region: CSARDIRGAMAYEQYF.

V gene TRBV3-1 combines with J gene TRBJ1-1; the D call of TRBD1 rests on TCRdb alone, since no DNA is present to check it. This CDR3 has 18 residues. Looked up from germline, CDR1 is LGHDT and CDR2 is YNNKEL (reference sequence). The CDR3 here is CASSPPSIRGATNTEAFF.

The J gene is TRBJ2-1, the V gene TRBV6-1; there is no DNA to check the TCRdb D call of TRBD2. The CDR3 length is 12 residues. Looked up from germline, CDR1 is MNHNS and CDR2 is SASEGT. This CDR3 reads CASSTSGNEQFF.

The CDR3 is CASSDRPSTDTQYF. The chain is built from TRBV6-4 and TRBJ2-3. This CDR3 is built from 14 residues. Germline V gives CDR1 MRHNA, CDR2 SNTAGT.

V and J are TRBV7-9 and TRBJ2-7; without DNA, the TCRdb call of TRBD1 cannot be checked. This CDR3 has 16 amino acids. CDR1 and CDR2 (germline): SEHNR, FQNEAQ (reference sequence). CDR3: CASSWVGGTGNHEQYF.

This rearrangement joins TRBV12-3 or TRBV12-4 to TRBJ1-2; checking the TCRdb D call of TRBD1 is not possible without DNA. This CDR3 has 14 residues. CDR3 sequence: CASGGTGANYGYTF.

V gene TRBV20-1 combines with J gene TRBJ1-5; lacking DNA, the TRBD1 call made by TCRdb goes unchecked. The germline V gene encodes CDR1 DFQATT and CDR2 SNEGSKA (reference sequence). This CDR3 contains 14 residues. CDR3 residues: CSARDTGPRQPQHF.

The CDR3 sequence: CSLETEDYGYTF. The chain links TRBV29-1 to TRBJ1-2. The CDR3 contains 12 residues. The germline gives CDR1 SQVTM, CDR2 ANQGSEA. Variable domain in full (rest from reference TRBV29-1 and TRBJ1-2): SAVISQKPSRDICQRGTSLTIQCQVDSQVTMMFWYRQQPGQSLTLIATANQGSEATYESGFVIDKFPISRPNLTFSTLTVSNMSPEDSSIYLCSLETEDYGYTFGSGTRLTVV.

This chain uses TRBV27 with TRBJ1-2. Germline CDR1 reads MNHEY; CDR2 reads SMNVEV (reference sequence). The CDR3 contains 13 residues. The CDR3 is CASSLSTAYGYTF.

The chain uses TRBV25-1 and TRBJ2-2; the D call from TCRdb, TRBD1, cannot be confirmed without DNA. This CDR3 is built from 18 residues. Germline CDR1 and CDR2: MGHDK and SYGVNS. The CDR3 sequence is CASRTPRGQGSYTGELFF.

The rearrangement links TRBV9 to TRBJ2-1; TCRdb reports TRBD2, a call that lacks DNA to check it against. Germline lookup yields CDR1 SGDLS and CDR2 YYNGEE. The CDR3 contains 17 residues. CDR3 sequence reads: CASGPPFYGGVYNEQFF. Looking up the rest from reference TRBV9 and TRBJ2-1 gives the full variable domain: DSGVTQTPKHLITATGQRVTLRCSPRSGDLSVYWYQQSLDQGLQFLIQYYNGEERAKGNILERFSAQQFPDLHSELNLSSLELGDSALYFCASGPPFYGGVYNEQFFGPGTRLTVL.

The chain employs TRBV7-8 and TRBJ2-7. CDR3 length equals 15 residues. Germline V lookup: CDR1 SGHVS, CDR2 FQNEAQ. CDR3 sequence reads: CASSLAVDASYEQYF.

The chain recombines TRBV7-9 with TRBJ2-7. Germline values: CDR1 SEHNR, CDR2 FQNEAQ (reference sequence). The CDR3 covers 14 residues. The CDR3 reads CASSPRQGPYEQYF.

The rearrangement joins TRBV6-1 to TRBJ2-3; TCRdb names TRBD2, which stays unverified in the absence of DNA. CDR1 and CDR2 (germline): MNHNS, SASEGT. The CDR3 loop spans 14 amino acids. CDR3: CASGGLAGPDTQYF.